This T cell receptor beta chain originates from a study of Tregs in tolerant kidney transplant recipients. Germline assignment: CDR1 SEHNR and CDR2 FQNEAQ (reference sequence). This CDR3 is built from 17 residues. V gave up 5 bases and J gave up 5 bases; unmatched junction bases: 10. Here immunoSEQ multiplex PCR was the method, and the copy in TCRdb shows in-frame clones only, minus some. The sample has about 100,000 clones; approximately 93% are singletons. Mixed chimerism was transient after nonmyeloablative marrow transplants from related graft donors. This rearrangement joins TRBV7-9 to TRBJ2-2, with 11 bases matching TRBD2. The TCR originated in a human patient who received a combined kidney and bone marrow transplant. The graft donor may have given rise to some T cells. Sequencing used CD4+ T cells from blood (PBMCs), obtained 12 months after the transplant. CDR3 in DNA: TGTGCCAGCAGCAGGGCTCTAGCGGGAGGTTGGACCGGGGAGCTGTTTTTT. It codes for CASSRALAGGWTGELFF.